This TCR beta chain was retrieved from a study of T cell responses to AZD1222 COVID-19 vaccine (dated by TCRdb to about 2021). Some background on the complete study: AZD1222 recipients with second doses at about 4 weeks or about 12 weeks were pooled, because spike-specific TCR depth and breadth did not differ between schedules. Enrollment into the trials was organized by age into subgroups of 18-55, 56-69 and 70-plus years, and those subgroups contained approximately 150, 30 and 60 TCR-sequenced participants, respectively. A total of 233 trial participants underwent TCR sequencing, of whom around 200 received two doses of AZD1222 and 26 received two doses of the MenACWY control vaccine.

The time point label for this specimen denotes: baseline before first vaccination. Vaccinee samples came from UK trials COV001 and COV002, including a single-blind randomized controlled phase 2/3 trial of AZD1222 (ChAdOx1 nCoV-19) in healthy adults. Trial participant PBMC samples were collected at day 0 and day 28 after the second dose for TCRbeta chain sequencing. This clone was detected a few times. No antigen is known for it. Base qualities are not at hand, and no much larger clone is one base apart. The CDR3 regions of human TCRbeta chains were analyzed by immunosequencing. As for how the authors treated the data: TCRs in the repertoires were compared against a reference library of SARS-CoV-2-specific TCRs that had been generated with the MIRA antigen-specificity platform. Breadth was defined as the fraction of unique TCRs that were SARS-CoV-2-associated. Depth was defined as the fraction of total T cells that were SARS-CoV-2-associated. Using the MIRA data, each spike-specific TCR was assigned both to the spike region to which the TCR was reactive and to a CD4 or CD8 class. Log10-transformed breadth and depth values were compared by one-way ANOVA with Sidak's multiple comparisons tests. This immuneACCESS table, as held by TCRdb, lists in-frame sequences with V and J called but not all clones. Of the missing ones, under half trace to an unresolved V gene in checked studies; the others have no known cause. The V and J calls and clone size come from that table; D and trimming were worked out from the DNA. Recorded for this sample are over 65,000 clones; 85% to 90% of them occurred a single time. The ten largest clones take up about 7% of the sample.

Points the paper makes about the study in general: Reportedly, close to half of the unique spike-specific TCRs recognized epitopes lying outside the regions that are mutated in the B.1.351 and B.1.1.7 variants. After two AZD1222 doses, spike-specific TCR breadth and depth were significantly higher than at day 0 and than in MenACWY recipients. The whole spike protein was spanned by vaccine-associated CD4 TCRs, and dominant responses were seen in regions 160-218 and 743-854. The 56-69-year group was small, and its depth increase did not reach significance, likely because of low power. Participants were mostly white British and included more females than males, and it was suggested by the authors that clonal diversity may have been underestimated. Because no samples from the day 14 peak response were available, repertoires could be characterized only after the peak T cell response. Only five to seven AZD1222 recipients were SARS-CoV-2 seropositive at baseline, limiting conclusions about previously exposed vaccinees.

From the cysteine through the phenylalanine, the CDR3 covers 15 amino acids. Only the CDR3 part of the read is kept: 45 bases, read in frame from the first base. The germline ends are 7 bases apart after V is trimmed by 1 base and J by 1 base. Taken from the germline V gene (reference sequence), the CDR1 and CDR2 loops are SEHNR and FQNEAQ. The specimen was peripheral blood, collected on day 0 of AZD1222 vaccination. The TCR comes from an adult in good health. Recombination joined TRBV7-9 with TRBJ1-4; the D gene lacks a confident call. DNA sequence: TGTGCCAGCAGCTTAGATGGGGTAACTAATGAAAAACTGTTTTTT. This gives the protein CASSLDGVTNEKLFF.